The present T cell receptor beta chain was sequenced within a study of naive and memory T cell subsets. This clonotype has at least ten counts. Its cognate antigen is unknown. An oligonucleotide containing a UMI was ligated to the 3' end of TCR cDNA. Whole-study findings and limits: This RNA-based method may be sensitive to activation-related transcript changes.

Ligated cDNA underwent four rounds of PCR with nested alpha and beta constant region primers and SP2. TCRdb analysed the 5' RACE reads with MiXCR anew, one entry per CDR3 protein. The sample carries about 59,000 distinct CDR3 sequences, 7% to 8% recorded once. This sequence originates from a female donor in good health.

The CDR3 loop is CASSFGGSNTEAFF. CDR3 in DNA: TGTGCCAGCAGTTTTGGCGGAAGTAACACTGAAGCTTTCTTT. The J gene is TRBJ1-1, the V gene TRBV12-3 or TRBV12-4; no firm D call. This CDR3 comprises 14 residues. V shed 3 bases and J shed 2 bases, with 10 bases lying between them.